A selection of T cell receptor beta chains follows, all from one sample in a study of T cells in Graves' hyperthyroidism and ophthalmopathy. TCRdb re-derived calls from the multiplex PCR reads in MiXCR, one entry per CDR3 protein. Of fewer than 450,000 distinct CDR3 sequences in the sample, 11% to 15% were seen once. Sequencing was done on a sample of blood. The receptors were sampled from a man in his forties or fifties with Graves' ophthalmopathy. The CDR3 runs from the conserved cysteine through the conserved F or W. Each record gives: V gene, J gene, CDR3 protein.

v_call: TRBV28; j_call: TRBJ2-7; cdr3_aa: CASGSVASGRAYEQYF
v_call: TRBV3-1; j_call: TRBJ2-7; cdr3_aa: CASSPLGLYEQYF
v_call: TRBV6-1; j_call: TRBJ1-5; cdr3_aa: CASSEVWTEGSYQPQHF
v_call: TRBV6-5; j_call: TRBJ1-2; cdr3_aa: CASSYDPPVYGYTF
v_call: TRBV2; j_call: TRBJ1-1; cdr3_aa: CASSKLVGTEAFF
v_call: TRBV6-1; j_call: TRBJ1-1; cdr3_aa: CASTRDITEAFF
v_call: TRBV19; j_call: TRBJ1-4; cdr3_aa: CASSSDGWWGEKLFF
v_call: TRBV5-6; j_call: TRBJ2-3; cdr3_aa: CASSLRQGEYTQYF
v_call: TRBV15; j_call: TRBJ2-2; cdr3_aa: CATSRVTGGTGELFF
v_call: TRBV5-1; j_call: TRBJ2-5; cdr3_aa: CASSVGRGRGLETQYF
v_call: TRBV14; j_call: TRBJ2-2; cdr3_aa: CASSGPGLAGVFGELFF
v_call: TRBV5-8; j_call: TRBJ2-7; cdr3_aa: CASSLGLAAHEQYF
v_call: TRBV20-1; j_call: TRBJ2-3; cdr3_aa: CSARDRAGAADTQYF
v_call: TRBV7-9; j_call: TRBJ2-3; cdr3_aa: CASSPPGVTDTQYF
v_call: TRBV19; j_call: TRBJ2-1; cdr3_aa: CASMRGYDEQFF
v_call: TRBV9; j_call: TRBJ1-4; cdr3_aa: CASSVGSGAANEKLFF
v_call: TRBV28; j_call: TRBJ2-7; cdr3_aa: CASSIPGGPYEQYF
v_call: TRBV6-1; j_call: TRBJ1-5; cdr3_aa: CASSFEDGNQPQHF
v_call: TRBV2; j_call: TRBJ2-1; cdr3_aa: CASRQLAGSFNEQFF
v_call: TRBV5-1; j_call: TRBJ2-1; cdr3_aa: CASSSPGQAENEQFF
v_call: TRBV7-9; j_call: TRBJ2-6; cdr3_aa: CASRLPGSSGANVLTF
v_call: TRBV28; j_call: TRBJ2-7; cdr3_aa: CASSTSGYEQYF
v_call: TRBV19; j_call: TRBJ2-7; cdr3_aa: CAGSTTGLASYEQYF
v_call: TRBV20-1; j_call: TRBJ1-5; cdr3_aa: CSATGTDYQPQHF
v_call: TRBV29-1; j_call: TRBJ1-2; cdr3_aa: CSAAEGQGTYGYTF
v_call: TRBV2; j_call: TRBJ2-1; cdr3_aa: CASSAGTSGSRGKSEQFF
v_call: TRBV7-3; j_call: TRBJ1-1; cdr3_aa: CASNLKVRLDTEAFF
v_call: TRBV27; j_call: TRBJ1-5; cdr3_aa: CASSLTGALNQPQHF
v_call: TRBV24-1; j_call: TRBJ1-2; cdr3_aa: CATSDGPGQEDYGYTF
v_call: TRBV15; j_call: TRBJ2-3; cdr3_aa: CATSRVKGLAGGWADTQYF
v_call: TRBV24-1; j_call: TRBJ2-7; cdr3_aa: CATSEGPGAGGDEQYF
v_call: TRBV29-1; j_call: TRBJ2-7; cdr3_aa: CSVVGGFNEQYF
v_call: TRBV5-1; j_call: TRBJ2-1; cdr3_aa: CASSSEAGSAYNEQFF
v_call: TRBV15; j_call: TRBJ2-1; cdr3_aa: CATSTSFGGYSYNEQFF
v_call: TRBV6-1; j_call: TRBJ1-5; cdr3_aa: CASRDRLIYSNQPQHF
v_call: TRBV11-2; j_call: TRBJ1-1; cdr3_aa: CASSSTPRRGTEAFF
v_call: TRBV6-2/TRBV6-3; j_call: TRBJ2-1; cdr3_aa: CACSRTRSYNEQFF
v_call: TRBV5-1; j_call: TRBJ2-3; cdr3_aa: CASTPKGSSTDTQYF
v_call: TRBV5-1; j_call: TRBJ1-1; cdr3_aa: CASSLAQGRAEAFF
v_call: TRBV5-1; j_call: TRBJ1-1; cdr3_aa: CASSAPGRGTEAFF
v_call: TRBV27; j_call: TRBJ2-1; cdr3_aa: CASRASSASYNEQFF
v_call: TRBV2; j_call: TRBJ2-1; cdr3_aa: CASSDMGLDFYEQFF
v_call: TRBV29-1; j_call: TRBJ2-2; cdr3_aa: CSVLETSGFTGELFF
v_call: TRBV27; j_call: TRBJ2-1; cdr3_aa: CASRRLAGVRDNEQFF
v_call: TRBV20-1; j_call: TRBJ2-1; cdr3_aa: CSARPSKISYNEQFF
v_call: TRBV7-9; j_call: TRBJ2-3; cdr3_aa: CASTSTSGSADTQYF
v_call: TRBV2; j_call: TRBJ1-2; cdr3_aa: CASSDYRVYYYGYTF
v_call: TRBV6-2/TRBV6-3; j_call: TRBJ1-6; cdr3_aa: CASSYSGQPNNSPLHF
v_call: TRBV13; j_call: TRBJ2-2; cdr3_aa: CASRRMGGSGGELFF
v_call: TRBV12-3/TRBV12-4; j_call: TRBJ2-7; cdr3_aa: CAPRGTGSYEQYF
v_call: TRBV3-1; j_call: TRBJ1-2; cdr3_aa: CASSQETYYGYTF
v_call: TRBV19; j_call: TRBJ1-2; cdr3_aa: CASSRTGTDYGYTF
v_call: TRBV30; j_call: TRBJ1-5; cdr3_aa: CAWSATNGNQPQHF
v_call: TRBV15; j_call: TRBJ1-2; cdr3_aa: CATSRGDSYGDYTF
v_call: TRBV7-2; j_call: TRBJ2-5; cdr3_aa: CASSLNALAANLQETQYF